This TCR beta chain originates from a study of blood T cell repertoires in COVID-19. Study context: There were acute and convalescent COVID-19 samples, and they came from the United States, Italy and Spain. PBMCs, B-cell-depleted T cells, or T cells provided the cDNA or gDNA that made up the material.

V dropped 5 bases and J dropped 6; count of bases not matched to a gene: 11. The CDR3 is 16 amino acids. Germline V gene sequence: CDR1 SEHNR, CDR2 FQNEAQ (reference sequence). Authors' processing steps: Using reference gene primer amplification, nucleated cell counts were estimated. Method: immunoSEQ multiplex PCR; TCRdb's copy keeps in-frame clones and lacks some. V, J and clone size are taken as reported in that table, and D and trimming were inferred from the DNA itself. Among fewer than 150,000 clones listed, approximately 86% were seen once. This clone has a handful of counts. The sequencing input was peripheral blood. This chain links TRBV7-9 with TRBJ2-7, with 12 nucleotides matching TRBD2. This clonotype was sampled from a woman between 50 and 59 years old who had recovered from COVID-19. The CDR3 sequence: CASSLIASGRAAEQYF. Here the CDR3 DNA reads TGTGCCAGCAGCCTCATCGCTAGCGGGAGGGCCGCCGAGCAGTACTTC.